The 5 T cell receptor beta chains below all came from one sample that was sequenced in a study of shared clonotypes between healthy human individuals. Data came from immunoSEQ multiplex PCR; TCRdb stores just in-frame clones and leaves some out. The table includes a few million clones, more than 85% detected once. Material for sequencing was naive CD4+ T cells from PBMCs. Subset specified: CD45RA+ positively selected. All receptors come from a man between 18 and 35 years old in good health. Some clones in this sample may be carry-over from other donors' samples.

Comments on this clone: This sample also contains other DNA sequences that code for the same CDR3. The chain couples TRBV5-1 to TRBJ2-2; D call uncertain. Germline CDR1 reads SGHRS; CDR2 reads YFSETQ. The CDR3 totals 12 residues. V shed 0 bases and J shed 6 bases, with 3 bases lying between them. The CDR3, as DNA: TGCGCCAGCAGCTTGGGCTCCGGGGAGCTGTTTTTT. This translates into CASSLGSGELFF.

CDR3 in amino acids: CASSVSGKGYEQYF. CDR3 in DNA: TGTGCCAGCAGCGTCAGCGGGAAGGGCTACGAGCAGTACTTC. The chain carries TRBV9 and TRBJ2-7; 7 bases are a match to TRBD2. Per germline, CDR1 SGDLS and CDR2 YYNGEE. J gave up 3 bases and V 2 bases, and 5 bases lay outside the gene matches. The CDR3 covers 14 residues.

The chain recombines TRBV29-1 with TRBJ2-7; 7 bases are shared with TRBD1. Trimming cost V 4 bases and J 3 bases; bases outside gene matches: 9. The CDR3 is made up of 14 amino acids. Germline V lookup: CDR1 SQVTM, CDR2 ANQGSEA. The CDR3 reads CSVVGQSGLYEQYF. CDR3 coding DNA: TGCAGCGTTGTGGGACAGTCGGGTCTCTACGAGCAGTACTTC.

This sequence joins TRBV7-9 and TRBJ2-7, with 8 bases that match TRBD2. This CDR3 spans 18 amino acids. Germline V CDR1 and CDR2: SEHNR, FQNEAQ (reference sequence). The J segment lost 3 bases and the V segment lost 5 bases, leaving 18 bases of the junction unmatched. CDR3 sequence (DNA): TGTGCCAGCAGCGGAAATCTAGCGGGCGGACTTAACTTCTACGAGCAGTACTTC. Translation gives CASSGNLAGGLNFYEQYF.

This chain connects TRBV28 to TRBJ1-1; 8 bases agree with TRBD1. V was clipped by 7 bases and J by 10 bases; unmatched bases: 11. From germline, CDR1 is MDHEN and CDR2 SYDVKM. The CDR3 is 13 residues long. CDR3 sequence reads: CASTDDRGLGAFF. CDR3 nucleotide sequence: TGTGCCAGCACCGACGACAGGGGCCTAGGAGCTTTCTTT.